This section outlines one T cell receptor beta chain sequence together with its context. As yet, its antigen is unknown. Time point specified: cycle 4 day 1 (C4D1), after six to seven weeks of nivolumab. Each patient's relapse followed autologous stem cell transplantation, and brentuximab vedotin exposure varied. Magnetic negative selection isolated CD8+ T cells from thawed PBMCs. V gave up 2 bases and J gave up 6 bases, with 8 bases separating them. This CDR3 contains 13 residues. Germline V CDR1 and CDR2: SGHAT, FQNNGV. The data stem from a study of PD-1 blockade in classical Hodgkin lymphoma. Study-wide findings and caveats: Complete responders entered with baseline diversity on par with newly diagnosed patients, the results showed.

Assay: immunoSEQ multiplex PCR; the TCRdb copy retains only in-frame clones and omits some. This table has some 14,000 clones, around 86% appearing once. The chain uses TRBV11-2 and TRBJ2-1; no definite D call. The sequence was collected from a human donor with classical Hodgkin lymphoma. Sample: CD8+ T cells from blood, taken before the fourth cycle of nivolumab. CDR3 sequence: CASSLMSSNEQFF. The CDR3 bases are TGTGCCAGCAGCTTAATGAGCAGCAATGAGCAGTTCTTC.